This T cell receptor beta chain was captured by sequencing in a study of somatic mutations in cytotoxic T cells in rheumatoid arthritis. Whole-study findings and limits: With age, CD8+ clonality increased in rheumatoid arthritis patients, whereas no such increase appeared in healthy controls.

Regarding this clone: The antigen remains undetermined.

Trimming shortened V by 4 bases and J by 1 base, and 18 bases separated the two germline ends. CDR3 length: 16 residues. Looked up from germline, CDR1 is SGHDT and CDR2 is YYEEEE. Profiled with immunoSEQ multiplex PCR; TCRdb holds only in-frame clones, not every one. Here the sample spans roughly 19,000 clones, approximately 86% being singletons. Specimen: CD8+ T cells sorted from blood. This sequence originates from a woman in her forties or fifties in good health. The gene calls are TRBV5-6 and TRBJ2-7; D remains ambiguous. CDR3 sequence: CASSLVIDMVSYEQYF. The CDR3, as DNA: TGTGCCAGCAGCCTCGTAATAGACATGGTATCCTACGAGCAGTACTTC.